This T cell receptor beta chain derives from a study of T cells after yellow fever vaccination. Study outcomes and limitations: Post-booster repertoires contained most primary-vaccination clones again (around 97% CD4, 85% to 90% CD8).

This CDR3 comprises 15 residues. Losses at the gene ends were 2 bases for V and 7 bases for J; bases not matched to a gene: 4. Germline CDR1 KGHSH, CDR2 LQKENI. Each CDR3 protein is one row after TCRdb ran MiXCR on the 5' RACE reads. The sample has 280,000 or so distinct CDR3 sequences, 7.5% to 9.5% seen once. Concerning this clonotype: The antigen is undetermined.

The source is a man between 18 and 29 years old who received the YFV17D yellow fever vaccine. This material consisted of CD4+ T cells sorted from PBMCs, taken 5 days after the yellow fever booster vaccination. This chain links TRBV18 with TRBJ1-6; TRBD1 matches 8 bases. The CDR3 DNA reads TGTGCCAGCTCACCATCGGGACAGGAAAATTCACCCCTCCACTTT. Protein: CASSPSGQENSPLHF.